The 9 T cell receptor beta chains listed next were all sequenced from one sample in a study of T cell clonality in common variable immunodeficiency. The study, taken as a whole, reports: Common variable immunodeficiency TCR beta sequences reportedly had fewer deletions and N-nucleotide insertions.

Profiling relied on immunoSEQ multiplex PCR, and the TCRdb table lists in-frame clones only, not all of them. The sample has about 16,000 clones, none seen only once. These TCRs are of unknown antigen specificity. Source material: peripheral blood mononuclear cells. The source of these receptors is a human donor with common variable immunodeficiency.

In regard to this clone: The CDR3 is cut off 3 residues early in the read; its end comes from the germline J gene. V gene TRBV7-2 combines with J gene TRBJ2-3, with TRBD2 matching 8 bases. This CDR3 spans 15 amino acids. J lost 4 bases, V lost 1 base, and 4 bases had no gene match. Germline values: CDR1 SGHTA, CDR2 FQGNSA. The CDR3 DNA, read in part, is TGTGCCAGCAGCTTAGGAAGCGGGAGCGCAGATACG. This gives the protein CASSLGSGSADT. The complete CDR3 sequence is CASSLGSGSADTQYF.

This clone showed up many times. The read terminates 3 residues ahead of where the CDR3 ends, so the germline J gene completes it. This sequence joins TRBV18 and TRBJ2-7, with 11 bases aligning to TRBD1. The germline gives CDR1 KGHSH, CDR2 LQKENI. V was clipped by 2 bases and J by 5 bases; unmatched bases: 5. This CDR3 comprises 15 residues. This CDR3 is CASSPYGQGADEQYF. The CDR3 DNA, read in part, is TGTGCCAGCTCACCATACGGACAGGGGGCAGACGAG.

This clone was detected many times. The covered CDR3 bases are TGTGCCAGCAGCTCGGATCCGGGGGCTGGAAACACC. This gives the protein CASSSDPGAGNT. The full CDR3 sequence reads CASSSDPGAGNTIYF. The chain recombines TRBV5-6 with TRBJ1-3; TRBD1 is a possible D gene (5 bases). The sequence runs out 3 residues before the end of the CDR3; the remainder is reconstructed from the germline J gene. With 3 bases removed from V and 2 bases from J, the gap between germline ends came to 12 bases. CDR3 length: 15 amino acids. CDR1 and CDR2 from the germline V gene are SGHDT and YYEEEE.

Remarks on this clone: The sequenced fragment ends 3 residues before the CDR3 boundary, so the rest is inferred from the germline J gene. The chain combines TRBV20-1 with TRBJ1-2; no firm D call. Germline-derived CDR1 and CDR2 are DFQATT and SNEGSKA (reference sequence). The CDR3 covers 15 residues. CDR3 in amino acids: CSARDQVAASKGYTF. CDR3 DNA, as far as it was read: TGCAGTGCTAGAGATCAAGTGGCGGCTTCTAAAGGC.

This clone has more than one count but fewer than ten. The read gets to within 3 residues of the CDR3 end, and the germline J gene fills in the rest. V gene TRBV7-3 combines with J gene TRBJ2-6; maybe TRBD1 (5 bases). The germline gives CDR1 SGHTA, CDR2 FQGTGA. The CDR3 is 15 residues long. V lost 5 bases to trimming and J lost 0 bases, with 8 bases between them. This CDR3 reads CASSIGASGANVLTF. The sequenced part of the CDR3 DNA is TGTGCCAGCAGCATTGGGGCCTCTGGGGCCAACGTC.

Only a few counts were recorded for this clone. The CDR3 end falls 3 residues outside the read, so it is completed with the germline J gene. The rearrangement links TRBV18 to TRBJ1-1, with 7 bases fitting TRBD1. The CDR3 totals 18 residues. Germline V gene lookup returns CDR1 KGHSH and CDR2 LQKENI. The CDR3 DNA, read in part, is TGTGCCAGCTCACCACCCTTGGCAGGGGGACAGAAAAGAGGAGAA. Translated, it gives CASSPPLAGGQKRGE. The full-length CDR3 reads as CASSPPLAGGQKRGEAFF.

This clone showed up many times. Incomplete CDR3 DNA: TGCAGCGTTGAAGTTTCAGGGGTGACCTACGAG. This encodes CSVEVSGVTYE. The CDR3 reads in full as CSVEVSGVTYEQYF. V and J are TRBV29-1 and TRBJ2-7; D is possibly TRBD1 (6 bases). The read comes to an end 3 residues before the CDR3 does, leaving the germline J gene to fill in the end. CDR1 is SQVTM, CDR2 ANQGSEA, per germline. Trimming left V 1 base short and J 2 bases short, with 12 bases between. The CDR3 spans 14 residues.

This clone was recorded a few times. CDR3 region: CSARGPGTYRWGVETQYF. The sequenced part of the CDR3 DNA is TGCAGTGCTAGAGGGCCCGGGACATACAGGTGGGGAGTAGAGACC. The chain links TRBV20-1 to TRBJ2-5; D is perhaps TRBD1 (6 bases). Sequencing ends 3 residues short of the CDR3 end; the germline J gene provides the rest. V was clipped by 1 base and J by 4 bases, with 25 bases between them. The CDR3 length is 18 residues. Germline-derived CDR1 and CDR2 are DFQATT and SNEGSKA (reference sequence).

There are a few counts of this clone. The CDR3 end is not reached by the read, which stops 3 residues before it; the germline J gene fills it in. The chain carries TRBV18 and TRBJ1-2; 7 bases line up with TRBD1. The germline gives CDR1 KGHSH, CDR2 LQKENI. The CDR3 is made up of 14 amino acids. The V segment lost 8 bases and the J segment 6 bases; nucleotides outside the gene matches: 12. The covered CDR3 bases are TGTGCCAGCGCTGGGACAGTAAATAGCAATGGC. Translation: CASAGTVNSNG. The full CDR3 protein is CASAGTVNSNGYTF.